This T cell receptor beta chain was obtained from a study of vaccination effects on CD4 cells after COVID-19. V shed 0 bases, J shed 1 base, and the junction held 3 bases outside the gene matches. The CDR3 length is 16 residues. Germline lookup yields CDR1 SGHRS and CDR2 YFSETQ. As concerns this clone: The antigen is unknown. Other DNA sequences in this specimen translate into the identical CDR3.

Cultured cells yielded isolated CD4+ T cells after more than nine days. Participants completed two doses of the BNT162b2 or mRNA-1273 vaccine. Method: immunoSEQ multiplex PCR; TCRdb's copy keeps in-frame clones and lacks some. The sample includes approximately 66,000 clones, roughly 80% of them seen just once. Sample: CD4+ T cells from PBMCs cultured without peptide, taken after COVID-19 vaccination. This TCR was sampled from a human donor who received a COVID-19 vaccine. The chain carries TRBV5-1 and TRBJ2-5; 10 nucleotides line up with TRBD1. This CDR3 reads CASSLGTGGAQETQYF. As DNA, the CDR3 is TGCGCCAGCAGCTTGGGGACAGGGGGTGCCCAAGAGACCCAGTACTTC.